The clone carrying this TCR beta chain has more than one count but fewer than ten. TCRdb independently ran MiXCR on the reads; one entry per CDR3 protein. Of tens of thousands of distinct CDR3 sequences in the sample, about 20% were seen once. The V end was cut by 5 bases, the J end by 3 bases, with 8 bases between. This CDR3 has 13 residues. The data stem from a study of lung T cells in sarcoidosis with Löfgren's syndrome. The sequenced sample consisted of CD4+ T cells from PBMCs. The genes are TRBV12-3 or TRBV12-4 and TRBJ1-5, with D perhaps TRBD1 (6 bases). This clonotype originated in a human donor with sarcoidosis (Löfgren's syndrome or another form), or a control subject (not recorded which). CDR3 amino acids: CASSRTDNQPQHF. The CDR3, as DNA: TGTGCCAGCAGTCGGACAGACAATCAGCCCCAGCATTTT.